This entry lists 5 T cell receptor beta chains sequenced from one sample in a study of human T cells and chemical hapten exposure. Described time point: pre-sensitization, week 0. Treatment noted: therapeutic diphenylcyclopropenone sensitization with weekly scalp DPC. TCRdb recomputed calls from the RACE reads with MiXCR, one row per CDR3 protein. The sample contains about 300,000 distinct CDR3 sequences, 5.5% of which appear only once. This material consisted of whole blood, taken in connection with sensitization to the hapten diphenylcyclopropenone (DPC). The receptor set was obtained from a woman younger than 30 with alopecia areata. Some clones in this sample may be carry-over from other donors' samples.

This chain connects TRBV5-1 to TRBJ2-5; D remains unclear. Trimming took 4 bases from V and 5 from J, leaving 9 bases between them. CDR1 is SGHRS, CDR2 YFSETQ, per germline. There are 12 residues in the CDR3. The CDR3 region is CASSMGMETQYF. The CDR3 bases are TGCGCCAGCAGCATGGGAATGGAGACCCAGTACTTC.

This clonotype was seen at least ten times. V and J are TRBV10-3 and TRBJ1-2; D is unresolved. Per germline, CDR1 ENHRY and CDR2 SYGVKD. The CDR3 has 17 amino acids. Trimming took 3 bases from V and 5 from J, leaving 22 bases between them. Here the CDR3 DNA reads TGTGCCATCAGTGACCGGGCTAGGAGCCCTTCGGAATATGGCTACACCTTC. This encodes CAISDRARSPSEYGYTF.

This clonotype occurred many times. The CDR3 sequence: CASSQDLPESSNQPQHF. The CDR3 DNA sequence: TGCGCCAGCAGCCAAGATCTTCCGGAGTCAAGCAATCAGCCCCAGCATTTT. V gene TRBV4-3 combines with J gene TRBJ1-5; no definite D call. This CDR3 contains 17 residues. Per the germline V gene, CDR1 is LGHNA and CDR2 is YSLEER. Between the trimmed V and J ends, which lost 0 bases and 1 base, there was a span of 13 bases.

This clonotype occurred many times. This chain connects TRBV4-3 to TRBJ1-1; D not resolved. Germline CDR1 reads LGHNA; CDR2 reads YSLEER. The CDR3 is 13 amino acids. The V end lost 0 bases, the J end lost 1 base, and 3 bases lay between the germline ends. The CDR3 loop is CASSQEENTEAFF. For the CDR3, the DNA is TGCGCCAGCAGCCAAGAGGAGAACACTGAAGCTTTCTTT.

This clonotype was recorded at least ten times. The chain has TRBV6-1 and TRBJ2-3; D is perhaps TRBD2 (6 bases). The germline V and J ends were trimmed by 5 bases and 2 bases, with 20 bases remaining between them. The CDR3 spans 17 residues. Germline V CDR1 and CDR2: MNHNS, SASEGT. CDR3 sequence: CASSRFKRVGATDTQYF. CDR3 nucleotide sequence: TGTGCCAGCAGTCGTTTTAAGCGGGTTGGGGCCACAGATACGCAGTATTTT.